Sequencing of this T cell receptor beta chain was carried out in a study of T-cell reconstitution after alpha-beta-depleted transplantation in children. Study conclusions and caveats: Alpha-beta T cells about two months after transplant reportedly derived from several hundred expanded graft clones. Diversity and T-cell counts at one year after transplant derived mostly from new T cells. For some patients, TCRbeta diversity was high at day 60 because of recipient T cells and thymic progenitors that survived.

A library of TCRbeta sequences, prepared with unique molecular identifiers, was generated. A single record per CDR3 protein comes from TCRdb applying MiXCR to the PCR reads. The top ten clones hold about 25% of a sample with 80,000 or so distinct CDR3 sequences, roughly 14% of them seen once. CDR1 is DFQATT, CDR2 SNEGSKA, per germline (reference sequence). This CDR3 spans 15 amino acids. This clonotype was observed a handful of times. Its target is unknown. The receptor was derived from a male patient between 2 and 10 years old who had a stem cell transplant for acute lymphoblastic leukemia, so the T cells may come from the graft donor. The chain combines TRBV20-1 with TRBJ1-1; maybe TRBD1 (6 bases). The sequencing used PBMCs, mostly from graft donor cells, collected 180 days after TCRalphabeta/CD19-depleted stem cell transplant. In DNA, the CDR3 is TGCATTCCCTTAACCGGGACAAATCGGAACACTGAAGCTTTCTTT. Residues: CIPLTGTNRNTEAFF.